These T cell receptor beta chains were read from a single sample in a study of blood T cells in healthy people across ages. Each CDR3 protein is one row after TCRdb ran MiXCR on the 5' RACE reads. The repertoire includes 650,000 to 900,000 distinct CDR3 sequences, 55% to 65% of them detected once, and 25% to 35% sits in the top ten. The specimen sequenced was blood. The receptors here all came from a man aged 25 to 40 in good health. Each CDR3 is given without its conserved first and last residue.

j_call: TRBJ2-3
v_call: TRBV4-3
cdr3_aa: ASSQERRGGTDTQY

j_call: NA
v_call: TRBV20-1
cdr3_aa: SARASGQTQY

j_call: TRBJ2-3
v_call: TRBV4-2
cdr3_aa: ASSQGSADTQY

j_call: NA
v_call: TRBV29-1
cdr3_aa: SADQGLEQY

j_call: TRBJ2-5
v_call: TRBV7-2
cdr3_aa: ASSLAGDREETQY

j_call: TRBJ2-7
v_call: TRBV28
cdr3_aa: ASSNRDEGSYEQY

j_call: TRBJ1-2
v_call: TRBV18
cdr3_aa: ASSPFTRDTNYGYT

j_call: NA
v_call: TRBV29-1
cdr3_aa: SVAGAQHEQY

j_call: TRBJ1-1
v_call: TRBV12-3/TRBV12-4
cdr3_aa: ASSTRQGSVNTEAF

j_call: TRBJ1-1
v_call: TRBV27
cdr3_aa: ASSYRQGEAF

j_call: TRBJ2-1
v_call: TRBV10-3
cdr3_aa: AISDFETGVENEQF

j_call: NA
v_call: TRBV20-1
cdr3_aa: SARGGAGSYEQY

j_call: TRBJ2-6
v_call: TRBV3-1
cdr3_aa: ASPGPGQYFSGANVLT

j_call: TRBJ1-5
v_call: TRBV28
cdr3_aa: ASSSVLNQPQH

j_call: TRBJ2-3
v_call: TRBV11-2
cdr3_aa: ASSSSGTDTQY

j_call: TRBJ1-5
v_call: TRBV20-1
cdr3_aa: SAQRGDQPQH

j_call: TRBJ2-7
v_call: TRBV7-9
cdr3_aa: ASSLYRGEGEQY

j_call: TRBJ2-5
v_call: TRBV4-2
cdr3_aa: ASSQEGILAGETQY

j_call: TRBJ1-4
v_call: TRBV7-9
cdr3_aa: ASSSFGTGRRNEKLF

j_call: TRBJ2-3
v_call: TRBV29-1
cdr3_aa: SVGSGATDTQY

j_call: TRBJ1-2
v_call: TRBV7-3
cdr3_aa: ASSQGGGLYGYT

j_call: TRBJ2-1
v_call: TRBV11-2
cdr3_aa: ASSPTAHNEQF

j_call: TRBJ2-3
v_call: TRBV29-1
cdr3_aa: SVGSPAGGRGTQY

j_call: TRBJ2-5
v_call: TRBV7-2
cdr3_aa: ASSDTGTSGGKYQETQY

j_call: TRBJ2-1
v_call: TRBV25-1
cdr3_aa: ASSEFPEQF

j_call: TRBJ2-1
v_call: TRBV13
cdr3_aa: ASTGTSGGPNYNEQF

j_call: TRBJ1-2
v_call: TRBV4-3
cdr3_aa: ASSQYRGSYGYT

j_call: TRBJ2-6
v_call: TRBV6-2/TRBV6-3
cdr3_aa: ASSYGLGAGANVLT